This T cell receptor (beta chain) was sequenced during a study of shared clonotypes between healthy human individuals (dated by TCRdb to about 2020). For the study in its entirety: A couple of women and a few men aged 18 to 49 years were included in the cohort. For each donor, CD4 naive and CD4 memory were each run on three plates, CD8 naive on two plates, and CD8 memory on one plate. Blood TCR repertoires of five healthy adults were deeply sequenced to estimate repertoire size and the extent of clonotype sharing between individuals. Libraries were prepared and TCR repertoires were sequenced by different laboratories using diverse techniques, in order to increase sequencing depth and limit assay-specific biases. Leukapheresis yielded between about 0.94 and 9 billion PBMCs per donor.

Using the deep immunoSEQ assay, multiplex PCR amplified TCR CDR3 regions from genomic DNA. Extracted genomic DNA from each cell subset was spread evenly across all wells of several immunoSEQ 96-well plates, with each plate serving as a replicate. For sorted subsets, 150 to 250 ng genomic DNA, equal to 30,000 or so T cell genomes, was loaded into each replicate PCR. Purified libraries were measured with a Qubit 3.0 fluorometer, size-checked on a Bioanalyzer 2100, and measured again with the KAPA Library Quantification kit. A separate single-read 150-cycle Illumina NextSeq 550 flow cell was used to sequence each immunoSEQ 96-well plate. The study's processing was this. Because only junctional sequences without quality scores were contained in the immunoSEQ output, filtering matching that applied to full-length reads could not be performed. To assign V/J genes and CDR3, sequences were annotated against IMGT germline references using PyIR, a Python wrapper for IgBLAST v1.9. Reads were filtered out if the reads had weak V/J assignments (E-value above 1e-6), no CDR3, stop codons, out-of-frame junctions, or ambiguous translated residues. V3J clonotypes were defined by identical inferred V gene, J gene, and CDR3 amino acid sequence. The percentage overlap between two repertoires was calculated by dividing the number of shared unique clonotypes by the size of the smaller repertoire. Repertoire richness was assessed with RTK rarefaction, the Chao1 estimator, and Recon v2.1 estimates of unobserved clonotypes. Generation probabilities were computed with OLGA for all TCRbeta clonotypes obtained by the gDNA method from a handful of donors. TCRdb took over this immuneACCESS table, retaining in-frame rearrangements with V and J assigned. Such tables are incomplete; in checked studies, under half of the missing clones stem from an unresolved V gene, and the remainder is unexplained. That table supplies the V and J calls and clone size; D and trimming were determined from the DNA. This sample has about 2,100,000 clones in its table, and about 92% of those were observed once. Together, the top ten hold more than 1.5% of the sample.

Study-wide conclusions, independent of this receptor: Even with the large sequencing depth, rarefaction of the sorted-subset datasets indicated that sequencing was incomplete. Higher generation probabilities were observed for clonotypes shared by all four sorted-subset donors than for non-shared clonotypes. Based on pairwise subsampling, the degree of clonotype sharing among donors was expected to be affected by sequencing depth. Only blood was sampled, and tissue TCR repertoires likely differ from those in blood. Sharing across several donors was observed for approximately 5% of naive CD4, 3.5% of naive CD8, 2% to 2.5% of memory CD4, and roughly 0.43% of memory CD8 clonotypes. Because the study included only a small number of donors, the genetic and exposure-history diversity represented was limited. Larger estimated clonotype richness was generally found for naive subsets than for memory subsets.

There are 16 amino acids in the CDR3, from cysteine to phenylalanine inclusive. The retained sequence is limited to the CDR3, 48 bases, with the frame set at the first base. CDR1 and CDR2, looked up from the germline V gene, are LGHNA and YNFKEQ. CD8 naive samples were CD45RO-negative cells positively selected for CCR7, giving a CD45RA+CCR7+ population that excluded TemRA cells. The donors were healthy, HIV-negative adults with no recently reported acute infections or vaccinations. Every donor was a Caucasian adult residing in Nashville, Tennessee, USA. After blood collection by leukapheresis, PBMCs were isolated using Ficoll-Histopaque density gradient centrifugation and then cryopreserved in the vapor phase of liquid nitrogen. Analytical flow cytometry was used to check the purity and quantity of every magnetically sorted T cell population. Each sorted fraction had its genomic DNA isolated and then quantified by UV absorbance on a Nanodrop 2000c.

Remarks on this clone: It has no known antigen specificity. Per-base quality was not reported, and no clone a single base away is much larger than it.

This sequence was found in a man between 18 and 35 years old in good health. Some clones in this sample may be carry-over from other donors' samples. Sequenced sample: naive CD8+ T cells from PBMCs. Explained via the paper, the cell subset or site label denotes: CD45RA+CCR7+. The chain uses TRBV4-2 and TRBJ2-5; 7 middle bases align to TRBD2. The DNA end is more similar to TRBJ2-7, so the J call may be wrong. The nucleotide sequence is TGTGCCAGCAGCCAAGATTCGGCGGGAGAGGACTACGAGCAGTACTTC. It translates to CASSQDSAGEDYEQYF.